Described below is a single T cell receptor (beta chain) sequence and its context. Germline V lookup: CDR1 SNHLY, CDR2 FYNNEI. Trimming removed 6 bases from V and 2 bases from J, with 11 bases in between. The CDR3 is made up of 14 amino acids. These data are taken from a study of CD8 T cells in Susac syndrome. Study context: At the time their blood was drawn, patients with Susac syndrome were either therapy-naive, on corticosteroids (with some of them also receiving intravenous immunoglobulin), or on intravenous immunoglobulin alone.

cDNA came from about 0.5 to 1 ug RNA primed by random hexamers. Via MiXCR, TCRdb re-called the immunoSEQ multiplex PCR reads, giving one row per CDR3 protein. Here the sample spans about 150,000 distinct CDR3 sequences, around 95% being singletons. Negative isolation yielded CD8+ and CD4+ T cells; FACS enriched TEMRA cells. The sequencing input was CD4+ T cells from PBMCs. The clonotype comes from a human donor with Susac syndrome. The chain couples TRBV2 to TRBJ2-1, with unresolved D. In DNA form, the CDR3 reads TGTGCCAGCAGGACTTGGGCTACCTACAATGAGCAGTTCTTC. Translated, it gives CASRTWATYNEQFF.